Presented here are 15 T cell receptor beta chains from one specimen sequenced in a study of CD8 T cells in ankylosing spondylitis (dated by TCRdb to about 2017). Overall results and qualifications from the work: A TCR beta motif made up of several highly homologous amino acid variants appeared to be characteristic of blood from ankylosing spondylitis patients.

Which antigens these TCRs recognize remains unknown. Library creation used 5' RACE. TCRdb shows the sequencer as Illumina HiSeq 2500. TCRdb handled the public reads itself, with Q25 trimming in fastp and clone calling in MiXCR, and kept productive beta chains. Rows with one shared CDR3 protein collapse into an entry with the most common genes and DNA. The sample table lists about 840,000 distinct CDR3 sequences, about 12% of them with a count of one. The ten largest clones add up to 0.51% of the sample. Sequencing input: blood, either unsorted or a sorted T cell fraction (not recorded which). These receptors were taken from a male donor with ankylosing spondylitis.

This clonotype was detected ten times or more. The chain is built from TRBV29-1 and TRBJ1-3; D perhaps matches TRBD1 (5 bases). V lost 3 bases and J lost 3, with 9 bases in between. The CDR3 spans 13 residues. The germline V gene has CDR1 SQVTM and CDR2 ANQGSEA. Written as DNA, the CDR3 is TGCAGCGTTGAGGGACTTAGTGGAAACACCATATATTTT. Translating gives CSVEGLSGNTIYF.

The J gene is TRBJ1-5, the V gene TRBV20-1, with 7 bases lining up with TRBD1. The CDR3 sequence is 14 residues long. J lost 0 bases, V lost 6 bases, and 5 bases had no gene match. CDR1 and CDR2 (germline): DFQATT, SNEGSKA (reference sequence). CDR3 region: CSALDRVSNQPQHF. For the CDR3, the DNA is TGCAGTGCCCTAGACAGGGTTAGCAATCAGCCCCAGCATTTT.

This clonotype was recorded many times. This chain uses TRBV20-1 with TRBJ2-2, with D uncertain. The V end was cut by 1 base, the J end by 5 bases, with 14 bases between. This CDR3 spans 15 amino acids. Germline V gene lookup returns CDR1 DFQATT and CDR2 SNEGSKA (reference sequence). The DNA of the CDR3 is TGCAGTGCTAGAGTTTGGACGGAAGGGACCGGGGAGCTGTTTTTT. The encoded protein is CSARVWTEGTGELFF.

The rearrangement joins TRBV3-1 to TRBJ1-6; no clear D gene. CDR3 length equals 14 residues. CDR1 and CDR2 from the germline V gene are LGHDT and YNNKEL (reference sequence). V lost 1 base to trimming and J lost 7 bases, with 8 bases between them. The CDR3 sequence is CASSQVADNSPLHF. The CDR3 coding sequence is TGTGCCAGCAGCCAAGTCGCCGACAATTCACCCCTCCACTTT.

This clonotype was seen only a few times. V gene TRBV11-2 combines with J gene TRBJ2-1, with 7 bases identical to TRBD1. Per germline, CDR1 SGHAT and CDR2 FQNNGV. The CDR3 totals 15 residues. V was pared by 5 bases and J by 0 bases, with 4 bases of the junction left unmatched. CDR3 sequence reads: CASSVRDSSYNEQFF. The CDR3, as DNA: TGTGCCAGCAGCGTACGGGACAGCTCCTACAATGAGCAGTTCTTC.

The V and J genes are TRBV4-2 and TRBJ2-1; 8 bases align to TRBD2. V was pared by 0 bases and J by 8 bases, with 12 bases of the junction left unmatched. The CDR3 runs to 17 residues. Germline V CDR1 and CDR2: LGHNA, YNFKEQ. The CDR3 bases are TGTGCCAGCAGCCAAGAAGGACTAGCAGCCCTCATGTATGAGCAGTTCTTC. The encoded protein is CASSQEGLAALMYEQFF.

Details on this clonotype: A clone one base away is much larger, so this may be a read error. This sequence joins TRBV6-5 and TRBJ2-1; D uncertain. Germline V CDR1 and CDR2: MNHEY, SVGAGI. The CDR3 has 14 residues. Trimming took off 0 bases at V and 9 bases at J, with 12 bases between the two ends. In nucleotides, the CDR3 is TGTGCCAGCAGTTACTCGTATCAAGGGATTGAGCAGTTCTTC. It yields the protein CASSYSYQGIEQFF.

The CDR3 loop is CSARKGLSTDTQYF. In DNA form, the CDR3 reads TGCAGTGCTAGAAAGGGGCTTAGCACAGATACGCAGTATTTT. The rearrangement joins TRBV20-1 to TRBJ2-3; D may be TRBD1 (5 bases). Per the germline V gene, CDR1 is DFQATT and CDR2 is SNEGSKA (reference sequence). This CDR3 region has 14 residues. Trimming removed 2 bases at V and 0 bases at J, with 9 bases between.

This clonotype occurred once. The chain combines TRBV28 with TRBJ2-7; 7 bases line up with TRBD1. From germline, CDR1 is MDHEN and CDR2 SYDVKM. The junction had 5 bases not matched to a gene; V was cut back by 6 bases and J by 6 bases. The CDR3 covers 12 residues. The CDR3 DNA reads as TGTGCCAGCAGCGACAGGGTTCGCGAGCAGTACTTC. Residues: CASSDRVREQYF.

There are a few counts of this clonotype. V is TRBV6-1 and J is TRBJ1-1; D unresolved. The ends were cut back, 2 bases at V and 0 bases at J, with 7 bases in the middle. Germline V gene sequence: CDR1 MNHNS, CDR2 SASEGT. CDR3 length: 14 amino acids. The CDR3 here is CASSEYGMNTEAFF. CDR3 nucleotide sequence: TGTGCCAGCAGTGAATATGGGATGAACACTGAAGCTTTCTTT.

The chain employs TRBV5-1 and TRBJ2-2; D is uncertain. The germline CDR1 and CDR2 sequences are SGHRS and YFSETQ. Trimming stripped 6 bases from V and 0 bases from J, with 9 bases between. There are 14 residues in the CDR3. This CDR3 is CASKVGTNTGELFF. CDR3 DNA: TGCGCCAGCAAGGTCGGAACGAACACCGGGGAGCTGTTTTTT.

This clonotype has more than one count but fewer than ten. The chain combines TRBV30 with TRBJ2-5, with 9 bases aligning to TRBD1. The length of the CDR3 is 14 residues. The junction had 4 bases not matched to a gene; V was cut back by 1 base and J by 4 bases. Germline CDR1 GTSNPN, CDR2 SVGIG (reference sequence). In DNA form, the CDR3 reads TGTGCCTGGAGTGGAACAGGGGGCGGAGAGACCCAGTACTTC. Its protein is CAWSGTGGGETQYF.

V and J are TRBV20-1 and TRBJ2-5; 12 bases are shared with TRBD1. CDR3 size: 15 residues. Germline V gene data show CDR1 as DFQATT and CDR2 as SNEGSKA (reference sequence). V lost 2 bases and J lost 5; bases outside the gene matches: 6. This chain's CDR3 is CSARRGTGGVETQYF. CDR3 nucleotide sequence: TGCAGTGCTAGACGGGGGACAGGGGGCGTCGAGACCCAGTACTTC.

This clonotype was seen more than once but under ten times. The chain is built from TRBV18 and TRBJ2-1, with TRBD2 as a possible D gene (7 bases). The CDR3 is made up of 14 amino acids. V gave up 4 bases and J gave up 10 bases, with 17 bases separating them. The germline V gene encodes CDR1 KGHSH and CDR2 LQKENI. CDR3 residues: CASSLETGGWEQFF. The CDR3 DNA reads TGTGCCAGCTCACTCGAGACGGGGGGCTGGGAGCAGTTCTTC.

The chain joins TRBV20-1 to TRBJ2-3; the D gene is possibly TRBD1 (5 bases). Germline V gives CDR1 DFQATT, CDR2 SNEGSKA (reference sequence). The CDR3 runs to 15 residues. Trimming pared 3 bases from V and 3 bases from J, leaving 16 bases between. The CDR3 sequence is CSASVGQGGTDTQYF. In nucleotides, the CDR3 is TGCAGTGCTAGCGTCGGGCAGGGCGGAACAGATACGCAGTATTTT.